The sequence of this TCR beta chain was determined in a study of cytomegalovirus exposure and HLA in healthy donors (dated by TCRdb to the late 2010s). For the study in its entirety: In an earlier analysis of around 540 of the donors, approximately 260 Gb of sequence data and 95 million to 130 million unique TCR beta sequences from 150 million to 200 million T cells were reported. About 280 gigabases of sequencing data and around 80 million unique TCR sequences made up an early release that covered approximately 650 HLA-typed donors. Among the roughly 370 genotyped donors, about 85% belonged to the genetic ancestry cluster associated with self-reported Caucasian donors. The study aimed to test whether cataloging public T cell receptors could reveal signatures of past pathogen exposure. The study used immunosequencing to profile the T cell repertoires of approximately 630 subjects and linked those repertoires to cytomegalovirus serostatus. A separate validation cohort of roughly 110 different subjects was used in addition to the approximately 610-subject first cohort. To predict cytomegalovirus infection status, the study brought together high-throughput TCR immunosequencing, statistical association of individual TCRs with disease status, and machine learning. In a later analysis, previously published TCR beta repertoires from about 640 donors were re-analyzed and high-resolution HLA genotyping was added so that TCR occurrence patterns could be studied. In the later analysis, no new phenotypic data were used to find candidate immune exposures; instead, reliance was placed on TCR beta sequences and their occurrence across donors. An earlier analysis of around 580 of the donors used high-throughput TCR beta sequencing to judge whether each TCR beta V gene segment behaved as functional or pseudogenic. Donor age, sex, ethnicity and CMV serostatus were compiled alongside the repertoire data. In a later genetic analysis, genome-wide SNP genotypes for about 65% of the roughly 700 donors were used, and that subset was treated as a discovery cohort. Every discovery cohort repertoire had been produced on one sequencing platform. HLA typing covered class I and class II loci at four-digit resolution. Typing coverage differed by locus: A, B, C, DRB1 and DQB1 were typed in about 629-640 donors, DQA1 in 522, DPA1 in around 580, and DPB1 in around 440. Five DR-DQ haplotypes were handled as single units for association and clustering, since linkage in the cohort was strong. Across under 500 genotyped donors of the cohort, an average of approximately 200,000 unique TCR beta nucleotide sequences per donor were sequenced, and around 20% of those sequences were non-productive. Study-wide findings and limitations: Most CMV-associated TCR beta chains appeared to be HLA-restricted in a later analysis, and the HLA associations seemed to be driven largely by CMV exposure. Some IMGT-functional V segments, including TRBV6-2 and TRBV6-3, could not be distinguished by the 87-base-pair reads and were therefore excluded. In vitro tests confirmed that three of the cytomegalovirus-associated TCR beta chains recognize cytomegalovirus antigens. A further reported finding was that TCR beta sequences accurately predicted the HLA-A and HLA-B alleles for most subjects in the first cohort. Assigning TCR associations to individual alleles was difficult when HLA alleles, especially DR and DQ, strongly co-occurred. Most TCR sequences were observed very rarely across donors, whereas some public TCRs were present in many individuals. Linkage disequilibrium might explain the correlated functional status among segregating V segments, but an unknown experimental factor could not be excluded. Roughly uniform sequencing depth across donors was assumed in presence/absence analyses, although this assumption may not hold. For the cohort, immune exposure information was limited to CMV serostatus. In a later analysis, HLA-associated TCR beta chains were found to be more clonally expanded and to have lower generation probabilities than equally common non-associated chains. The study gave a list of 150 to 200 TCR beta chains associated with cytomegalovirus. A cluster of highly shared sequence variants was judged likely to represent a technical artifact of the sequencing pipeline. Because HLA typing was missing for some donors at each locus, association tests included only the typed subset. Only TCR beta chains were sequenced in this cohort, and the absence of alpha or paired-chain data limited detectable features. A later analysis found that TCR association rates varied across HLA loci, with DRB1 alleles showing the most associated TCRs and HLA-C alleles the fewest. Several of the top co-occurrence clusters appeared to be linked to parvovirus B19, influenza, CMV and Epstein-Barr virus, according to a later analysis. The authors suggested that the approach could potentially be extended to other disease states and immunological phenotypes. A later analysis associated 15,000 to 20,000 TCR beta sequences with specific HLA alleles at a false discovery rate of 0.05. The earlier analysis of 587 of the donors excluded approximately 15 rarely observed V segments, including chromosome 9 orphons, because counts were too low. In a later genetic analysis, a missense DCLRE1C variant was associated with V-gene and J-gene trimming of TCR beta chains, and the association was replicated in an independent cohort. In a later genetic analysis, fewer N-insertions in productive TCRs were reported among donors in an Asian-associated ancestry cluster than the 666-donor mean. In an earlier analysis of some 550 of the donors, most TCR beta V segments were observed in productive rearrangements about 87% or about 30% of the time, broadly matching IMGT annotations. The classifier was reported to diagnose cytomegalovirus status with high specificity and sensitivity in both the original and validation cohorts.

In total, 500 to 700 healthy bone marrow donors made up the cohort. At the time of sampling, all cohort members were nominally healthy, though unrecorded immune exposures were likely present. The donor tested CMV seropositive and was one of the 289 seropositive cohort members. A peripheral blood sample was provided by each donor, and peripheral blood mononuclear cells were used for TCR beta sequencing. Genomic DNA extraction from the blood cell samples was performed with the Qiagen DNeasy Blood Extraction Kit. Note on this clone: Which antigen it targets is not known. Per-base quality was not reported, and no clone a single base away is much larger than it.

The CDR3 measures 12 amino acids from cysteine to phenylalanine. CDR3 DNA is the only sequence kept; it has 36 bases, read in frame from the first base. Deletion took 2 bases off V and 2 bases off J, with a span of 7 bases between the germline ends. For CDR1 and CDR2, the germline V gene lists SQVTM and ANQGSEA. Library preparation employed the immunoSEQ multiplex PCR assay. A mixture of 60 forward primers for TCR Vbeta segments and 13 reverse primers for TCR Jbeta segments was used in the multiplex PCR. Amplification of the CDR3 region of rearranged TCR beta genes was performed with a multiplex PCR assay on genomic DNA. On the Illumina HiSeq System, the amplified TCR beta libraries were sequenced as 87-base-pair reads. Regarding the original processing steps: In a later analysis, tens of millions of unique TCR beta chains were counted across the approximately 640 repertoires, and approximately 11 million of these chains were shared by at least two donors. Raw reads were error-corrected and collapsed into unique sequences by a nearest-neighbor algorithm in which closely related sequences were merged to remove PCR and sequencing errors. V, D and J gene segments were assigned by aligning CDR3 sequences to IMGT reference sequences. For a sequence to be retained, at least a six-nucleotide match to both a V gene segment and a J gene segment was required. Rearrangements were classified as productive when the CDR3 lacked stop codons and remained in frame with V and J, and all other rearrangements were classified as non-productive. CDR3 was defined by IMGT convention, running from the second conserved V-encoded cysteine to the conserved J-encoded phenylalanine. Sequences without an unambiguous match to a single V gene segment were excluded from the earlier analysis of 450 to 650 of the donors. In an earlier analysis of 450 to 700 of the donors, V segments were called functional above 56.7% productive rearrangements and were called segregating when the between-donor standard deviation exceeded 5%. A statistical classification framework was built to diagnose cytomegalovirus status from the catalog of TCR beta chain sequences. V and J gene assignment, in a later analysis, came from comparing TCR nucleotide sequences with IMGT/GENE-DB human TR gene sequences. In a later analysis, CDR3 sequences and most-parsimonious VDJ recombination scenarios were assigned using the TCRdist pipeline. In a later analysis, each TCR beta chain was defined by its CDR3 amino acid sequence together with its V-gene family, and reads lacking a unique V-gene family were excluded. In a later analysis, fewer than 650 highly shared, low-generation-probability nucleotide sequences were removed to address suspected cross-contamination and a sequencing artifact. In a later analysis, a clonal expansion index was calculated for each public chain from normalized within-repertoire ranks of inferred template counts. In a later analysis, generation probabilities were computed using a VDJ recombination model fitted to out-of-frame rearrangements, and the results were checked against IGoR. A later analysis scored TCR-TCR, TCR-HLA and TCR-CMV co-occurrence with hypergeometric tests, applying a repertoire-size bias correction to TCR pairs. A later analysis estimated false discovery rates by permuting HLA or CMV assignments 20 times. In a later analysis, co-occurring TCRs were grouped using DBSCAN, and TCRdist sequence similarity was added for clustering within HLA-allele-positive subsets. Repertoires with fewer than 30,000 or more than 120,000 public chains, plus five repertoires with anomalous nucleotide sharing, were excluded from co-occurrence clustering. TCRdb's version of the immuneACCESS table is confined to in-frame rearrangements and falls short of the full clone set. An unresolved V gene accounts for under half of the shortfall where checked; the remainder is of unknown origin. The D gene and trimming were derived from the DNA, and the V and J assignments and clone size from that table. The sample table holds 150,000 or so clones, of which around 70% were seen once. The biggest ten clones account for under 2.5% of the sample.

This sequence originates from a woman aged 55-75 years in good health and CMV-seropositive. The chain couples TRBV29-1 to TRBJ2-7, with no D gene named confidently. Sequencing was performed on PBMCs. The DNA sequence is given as TGCAGCGTTGAAACTATTGCCTACGAGCAGTACTTC. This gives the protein CSVETIAYEQYF.